This TCR beta chain was obtained from a study of blood T cell repertoires in COVID-19. From germline, CDR1 is MGHDK and CDR2 SYGVNS. The CDR3 sequence is 12 residues long. Trimming stripped 8 bases from V and 4 bases from J, with 11 bases between. Assay: immunoSEQ multiplex PCR; the TCRdb copy retains only in-frame clones and omits some. The sample yields 80,000 to 100,000 clones, over 70% seen once. V is TRBV25-1 and J is TRBJ2-5; possibly TRBD2 for D (7 bases). Sample: peripheral blood. The TCR sequence derives from a man aged 55 to 70 with acute or convalescent COVID-19. In DNA, the CDR3 is TGTGCCAGCGGGGGGGCGGTAGAGACCCAGTACTTC. Protein product: CASGGAVETQYF.